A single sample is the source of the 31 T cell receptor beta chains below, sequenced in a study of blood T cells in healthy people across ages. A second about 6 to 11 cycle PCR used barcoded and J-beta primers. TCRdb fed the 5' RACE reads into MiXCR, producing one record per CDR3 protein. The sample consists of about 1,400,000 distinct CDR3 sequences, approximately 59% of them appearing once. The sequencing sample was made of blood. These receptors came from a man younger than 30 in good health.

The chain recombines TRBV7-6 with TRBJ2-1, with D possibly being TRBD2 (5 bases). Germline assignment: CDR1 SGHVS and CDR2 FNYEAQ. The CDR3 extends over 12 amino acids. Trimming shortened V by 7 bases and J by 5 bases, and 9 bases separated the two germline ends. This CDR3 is CASTGIDNEQFF. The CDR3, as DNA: TGTGCCAGCACCGGGATCGACAATGAGCAGTTCTTC.

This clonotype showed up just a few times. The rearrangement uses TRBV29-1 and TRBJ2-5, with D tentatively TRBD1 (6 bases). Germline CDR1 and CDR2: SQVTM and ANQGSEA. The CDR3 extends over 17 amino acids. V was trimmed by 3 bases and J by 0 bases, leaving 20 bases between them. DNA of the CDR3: TGCAGCGTTGAGAGGGGGTCAGGTCCAAAGTACCAAGAGACCCAGTACTTC. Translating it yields CSVERGSGPKYQETQYF.

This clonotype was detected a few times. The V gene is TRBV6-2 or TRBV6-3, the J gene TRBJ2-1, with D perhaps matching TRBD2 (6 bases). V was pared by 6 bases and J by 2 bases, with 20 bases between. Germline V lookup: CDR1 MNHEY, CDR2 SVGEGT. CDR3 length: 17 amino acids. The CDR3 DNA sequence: TGTGCCAGCAGCTCCGACCAGGTGGGGGGAGCCTACAATGAGCAGTTCTTC. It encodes CASSSDQVGGAYNEQFF.

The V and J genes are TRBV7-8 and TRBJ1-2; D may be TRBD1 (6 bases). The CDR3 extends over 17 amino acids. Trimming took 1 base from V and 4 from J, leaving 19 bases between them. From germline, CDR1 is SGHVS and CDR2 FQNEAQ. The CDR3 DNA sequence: TGTGCCAGCAGCTTAGTGGTCGGGGGGGCGAGTCCCTATGGCTACACCTTC. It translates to CASSLVVGGASPYGYTF.

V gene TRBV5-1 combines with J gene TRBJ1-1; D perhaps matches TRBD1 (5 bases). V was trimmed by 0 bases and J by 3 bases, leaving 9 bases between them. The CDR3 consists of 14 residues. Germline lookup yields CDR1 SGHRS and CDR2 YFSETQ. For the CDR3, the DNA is TGCGCCAGCAGCTTGGAAGGGGTGGACACTGAAGCTTTCTTT. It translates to CASSLEGVDTEAFF.

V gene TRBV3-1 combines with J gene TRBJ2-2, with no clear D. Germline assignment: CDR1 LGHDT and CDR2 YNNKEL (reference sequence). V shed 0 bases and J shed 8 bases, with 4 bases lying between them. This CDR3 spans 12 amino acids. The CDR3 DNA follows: TGTGCCAGCAGCCAAGATGTTGGGGAGCTGTTTTTT. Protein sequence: CASSQDVGELFF.

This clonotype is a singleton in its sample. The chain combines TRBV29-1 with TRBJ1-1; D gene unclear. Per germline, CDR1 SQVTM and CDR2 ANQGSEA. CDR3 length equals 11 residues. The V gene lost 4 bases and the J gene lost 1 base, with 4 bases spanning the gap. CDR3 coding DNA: TGCAGCGTTGCGTGGAACACTGAAGCTTTCTTT. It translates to CSVAWNTEAFF. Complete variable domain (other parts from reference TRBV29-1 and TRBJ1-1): SAVISQKPSRDICQRGTSLTIQCQVDSQVTMMFWYRQQPGQSLTLIATANQGSEATYESGFVIDKFPISRPNLTFSTLTVSNMSPEDSSIYLCSVAWNTEAFFGQGTRLTVV.

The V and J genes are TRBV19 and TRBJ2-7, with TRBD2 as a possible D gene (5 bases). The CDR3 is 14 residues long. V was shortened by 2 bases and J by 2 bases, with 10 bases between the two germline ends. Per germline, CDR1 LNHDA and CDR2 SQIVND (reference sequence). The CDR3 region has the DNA TGTGCCAGTAGTATATACGGAGGAGCCTACGAGCAGTACTTC. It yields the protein CASSIYGGAYEQYF.

CDR3 amino acids: CASSSSLIPPLDTQYF. Here the CDR3 DNA reads TGTGCCAGCAGTTCTAGCCTTATTCCGCCTCTAGATACGCAGTATTTT. The chain recombines TRBV6-5 with TRBJ2-3; weak D call: TRBD2 (5 bases). This CDR3 comprises 16 residues. Trimming shortened V by 4 bases and J by 5 bases, and 19 bases separated the two germline ends. Looked up from germline, CDR1 is MNHEY and CDR2 is SVGAGI.

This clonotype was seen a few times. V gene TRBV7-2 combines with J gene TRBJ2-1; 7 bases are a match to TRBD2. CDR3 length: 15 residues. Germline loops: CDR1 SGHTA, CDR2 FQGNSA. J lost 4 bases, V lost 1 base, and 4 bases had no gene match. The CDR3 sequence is CASSLGAGRYNEQFF. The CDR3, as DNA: TGTGCCAGCAGCTTAGGAGCGGGGAGGTACAATGAGCAGTTCTTC.

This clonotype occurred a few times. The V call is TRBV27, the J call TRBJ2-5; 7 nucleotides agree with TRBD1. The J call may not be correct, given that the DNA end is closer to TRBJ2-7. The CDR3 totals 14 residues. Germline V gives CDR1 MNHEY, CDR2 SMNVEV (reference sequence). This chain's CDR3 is CASSHRTGNYEQYF. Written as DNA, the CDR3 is TGTGCCAGCAGTCATCGGACAGGTAACTACGAGCAGTACTTC.

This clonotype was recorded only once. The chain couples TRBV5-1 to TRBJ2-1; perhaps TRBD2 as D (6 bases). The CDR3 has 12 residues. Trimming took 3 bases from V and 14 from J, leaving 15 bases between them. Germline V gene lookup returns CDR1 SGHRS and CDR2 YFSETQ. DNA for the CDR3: TGCGCCAGCAGCTCCGGACTACCAAACAAGTTCTTC. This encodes CASSSGLPNKFF.

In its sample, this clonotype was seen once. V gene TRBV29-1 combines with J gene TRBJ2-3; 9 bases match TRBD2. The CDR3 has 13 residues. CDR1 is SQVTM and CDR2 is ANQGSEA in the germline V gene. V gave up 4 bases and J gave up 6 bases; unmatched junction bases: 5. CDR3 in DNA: TGCAGCGTTGGACGAGCGGGGGGCGATACGCAGTATTTT. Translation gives CSVGRAGGDTQYF.

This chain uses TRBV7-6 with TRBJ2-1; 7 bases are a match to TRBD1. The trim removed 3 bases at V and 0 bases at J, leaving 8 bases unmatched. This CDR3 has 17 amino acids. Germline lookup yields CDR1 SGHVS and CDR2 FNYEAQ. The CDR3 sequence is CASSFRTGVSSYNEQFF. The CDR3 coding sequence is TGTGCCAGCAGCTTCCGGACAGGCGTGAGCTCCTACAATGAGCAGTTCTTC.

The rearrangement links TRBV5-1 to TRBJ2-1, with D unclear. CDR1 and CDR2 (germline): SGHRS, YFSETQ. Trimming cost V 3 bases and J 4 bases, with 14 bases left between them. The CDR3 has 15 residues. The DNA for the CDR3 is TGCGCCAGCAGCTCCGGCCGGTTAGGTTACAATGAGCAGTTCTTC. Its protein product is CASSSGRLGYNEQFF.

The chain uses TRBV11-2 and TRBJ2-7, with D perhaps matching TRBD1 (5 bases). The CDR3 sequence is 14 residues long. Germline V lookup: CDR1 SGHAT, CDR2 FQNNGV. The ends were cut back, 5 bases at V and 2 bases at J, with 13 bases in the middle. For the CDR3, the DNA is TGTGCCAGCAGCGTGTACGACAGTCCCTACGAGCAGTACTTC. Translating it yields CASSVYDSPYEQYF. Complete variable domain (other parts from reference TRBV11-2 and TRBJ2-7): EAGVAQSPRYKIIEKRQSVAFWCNPISGHATLYWYQQILGQGPKLLIQFQNNGVVDDSQLPKDRFSAERLKGVDSTLKIQPAKLEDSAVYLCASSVYDSPYEQYFGPGTRLTVT.

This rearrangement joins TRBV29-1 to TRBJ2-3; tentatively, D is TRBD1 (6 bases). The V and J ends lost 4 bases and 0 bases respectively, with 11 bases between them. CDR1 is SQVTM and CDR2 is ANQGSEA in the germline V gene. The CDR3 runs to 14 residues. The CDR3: CSVVGGPSTDTQYF. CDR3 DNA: TGCAGCGTTGTAGGGGGACCCAGCACAGATACGCAGTATTTT.

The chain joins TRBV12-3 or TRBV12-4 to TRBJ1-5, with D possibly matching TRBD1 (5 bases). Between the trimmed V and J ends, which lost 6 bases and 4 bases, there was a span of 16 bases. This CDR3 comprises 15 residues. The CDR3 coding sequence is TGTGCCAGCAGAGCAGTCACAGGAGCAAATCAGCCCCAGCATTTT. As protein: CASRAVTGANQPQHF.

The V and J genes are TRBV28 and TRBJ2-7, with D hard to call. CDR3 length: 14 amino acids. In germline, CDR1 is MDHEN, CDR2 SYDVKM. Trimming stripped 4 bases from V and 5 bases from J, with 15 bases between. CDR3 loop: CASSSQVRSHEQYF. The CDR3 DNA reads TGTGCCAGCAGTTCGCAAGTGAGGTCCCACGAGCAGTACTTC.

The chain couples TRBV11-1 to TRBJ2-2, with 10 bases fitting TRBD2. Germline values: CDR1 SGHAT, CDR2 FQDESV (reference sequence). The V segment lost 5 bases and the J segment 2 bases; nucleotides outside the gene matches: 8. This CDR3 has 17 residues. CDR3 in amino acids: CASSRLAGGINTGELFF. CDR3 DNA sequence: TGTGCCAGCAGCCGATTAGCGGGAGGAATAAACACCGGGGAGCTGTTTTTT.

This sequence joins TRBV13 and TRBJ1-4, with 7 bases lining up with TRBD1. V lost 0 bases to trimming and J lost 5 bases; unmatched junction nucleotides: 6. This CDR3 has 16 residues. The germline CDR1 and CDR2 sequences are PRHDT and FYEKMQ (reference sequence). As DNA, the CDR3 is TGTGCCAGCAGCTTAGGGGGGACAGACGGGAATGAAAAACTGTTTTTT. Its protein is CASSLGGTDGNEKLFF. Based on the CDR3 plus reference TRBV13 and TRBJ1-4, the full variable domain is AAGVIQSPRHLIKEKRETATLKCYPIPRHDTVYWYQQGPGQDPQFLISFYEKMQSDKGSIPDRFSAQQFSDYHSELNMSSLELGDSALYFCASSLGGTDGNEKLFFGSGTQLSVL.

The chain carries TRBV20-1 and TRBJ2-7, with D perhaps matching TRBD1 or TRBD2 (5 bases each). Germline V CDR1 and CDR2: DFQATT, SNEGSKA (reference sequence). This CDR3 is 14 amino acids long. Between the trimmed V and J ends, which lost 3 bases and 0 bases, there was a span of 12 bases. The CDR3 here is CSASEGRSSYEQYF. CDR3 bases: TGCAGTGCTAGTGAGGGGAGAAGCTCCTACGAGCAGTACTTC.

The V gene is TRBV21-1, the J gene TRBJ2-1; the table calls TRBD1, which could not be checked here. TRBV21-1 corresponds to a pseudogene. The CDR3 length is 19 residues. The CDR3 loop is CASSQRSGIVGGNYNEQFF. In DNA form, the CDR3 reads TGTGCCAGCAGCCAAAGGTCTGGCATAGTGGGGGGAAATTACAATGAGCAGTTCTTC.

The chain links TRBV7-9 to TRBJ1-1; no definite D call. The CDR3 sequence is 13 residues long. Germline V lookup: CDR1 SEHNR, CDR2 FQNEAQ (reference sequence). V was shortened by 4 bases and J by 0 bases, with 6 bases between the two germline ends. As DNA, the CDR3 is TGTGCCAGCAGCTATATTATGAACACTGAAGCTTTCTTT. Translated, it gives CASSYIMNTEAFF. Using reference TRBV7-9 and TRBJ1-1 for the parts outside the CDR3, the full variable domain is DTGVSQNPRHKITKRGQNVTFRCDPISEHNRLYWYRQTLGQGPEFLTYFQNEAQLEKSRLLSDRFSAERPKGSFSTLEIQRTEQGDSAMYLCASSYIMNTEAFFGQGTRLTVV.

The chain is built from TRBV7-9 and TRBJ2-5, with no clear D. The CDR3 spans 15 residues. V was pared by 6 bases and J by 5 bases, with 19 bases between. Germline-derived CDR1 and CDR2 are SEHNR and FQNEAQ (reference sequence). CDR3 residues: CASSFRRALRETQYF. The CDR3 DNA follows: TGTGCCAGCAGTTTCCGACGAGCTCTAAGGGAGACCCAGTACTTC.

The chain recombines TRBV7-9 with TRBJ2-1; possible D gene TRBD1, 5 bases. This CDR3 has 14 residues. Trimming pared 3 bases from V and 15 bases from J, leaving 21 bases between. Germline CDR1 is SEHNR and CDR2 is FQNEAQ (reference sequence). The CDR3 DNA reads TGTGCCAGCAGCTTGGCCCGGCAGCCAACTCAGGGGTTCTTC. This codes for CASSLARQPTQGFF.

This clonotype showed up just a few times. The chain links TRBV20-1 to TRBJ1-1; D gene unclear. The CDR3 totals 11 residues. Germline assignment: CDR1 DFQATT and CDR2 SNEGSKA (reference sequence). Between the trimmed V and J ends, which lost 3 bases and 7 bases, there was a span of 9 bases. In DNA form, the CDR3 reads TGCAGTGCTAGTACATTCTATGAAGCTTTCTTT. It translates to CSASTFYEAFF.

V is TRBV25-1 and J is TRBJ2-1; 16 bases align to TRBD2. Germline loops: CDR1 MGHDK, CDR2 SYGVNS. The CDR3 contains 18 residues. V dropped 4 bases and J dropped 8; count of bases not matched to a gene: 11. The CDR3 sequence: CASSGGLAGGPGIDEQFF. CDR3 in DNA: TGTGCCAGCAGTGGGGGACTAGCGGGAGGGCCTGGTATAGATGAGCAGTTCTTC.

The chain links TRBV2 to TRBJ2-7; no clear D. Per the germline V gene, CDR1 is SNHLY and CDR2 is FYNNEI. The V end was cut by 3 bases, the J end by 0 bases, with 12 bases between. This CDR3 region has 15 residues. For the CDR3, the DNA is TGTGCCAGCAGTGAGGCTAGTCCCGGCTCCTACGAGCAGTACTTC. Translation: CASSEASPGSYEQYF.

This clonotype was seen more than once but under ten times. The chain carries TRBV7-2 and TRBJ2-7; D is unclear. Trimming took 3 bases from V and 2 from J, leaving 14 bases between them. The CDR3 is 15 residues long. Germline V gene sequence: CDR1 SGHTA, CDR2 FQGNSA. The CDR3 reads CASSLSPRRAYEQYF. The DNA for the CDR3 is TGTGCCAGCAGCTTGAGCCCCCGAAGGGCCTACGAGCAGTACTTC.

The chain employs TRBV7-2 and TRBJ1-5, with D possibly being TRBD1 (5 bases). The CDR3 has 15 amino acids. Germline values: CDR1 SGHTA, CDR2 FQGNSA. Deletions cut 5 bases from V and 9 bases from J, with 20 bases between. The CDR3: CASSLAGQPPLPQHF. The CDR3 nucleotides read TGTGCCAGCAGCCTGGCTGGACAACCTCCATTGCCCCAGCATTTT. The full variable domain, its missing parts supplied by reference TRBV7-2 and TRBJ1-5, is GAGVSQSPSNKVTEKGKDVELRCDPISGHTALYWYRQSLGQGLEFLIYFQGNSAPDKSGLPSDRFSAERTGGSVSTLTIQRTQQEDSAVYLCASSLAGQPPLPQHFGDGTRLSIL.